The sequence of this TCR beta chain was determined in a study of identical twins. In TCRdb, the 5' RACE reads were re-called with MiXCR into one record per CDR3 protein. The data hold under 450,000 distinct CDR3 sequences, with about 18% observed a single time. This CDR3 is built from 13 residues. V was shortened by 6 bases and J by 7 bases, with 16 bases between the two germline ends. CDR1 and CDR2 (germline): MNHEY, SMNVEV (reference sequence). The sequence was obtained from a man aged 50-59 years in good health. The chain combines TRBV27 with TRBJ2-7; D might be TRBD2 (5 bases). The sample comprised naive T cells sorted from blood. The CDR3 sequence: CASSTMRAWEQYF. In DNA, the CDR3 is TGTGCCAGCAGCACGATGAGGGCTTGGGAGCAGTACTTC.